Listed below are T cell receptor beta chains from one sample, sequenced in a study of T cell responses to AZD1222 COVID-19 vaccine. Generated by immunoSEQ multiplex PCR, the TCRdb table keeps only in-frame clones and is missing some. The sample has approximately 150,000 clones, around 89% seen once. The material was peripheral blood, obtained on day 0 of AZD1222 vaccination. The receptors were sampled from an adult in good health. Both conserved end residues are part of each CDR3. The D gene is left open where the match is weak. Some rows have no size entry. The others give once, few or many, or a class for an expanded clone.

- - TRBJ2-7 12 TRBV2 TGTGCCAGCAGGAGGTCGTCCTACGAGCAGTACTTC CASRRSSYEQYF
- - TRBJ1-1 14 TRBV19 TGTGCCAGTACCCTACTCGATCGTAACACTGAAGCTTTCTTT CASTLLDRNTEAFF
few - TRBJ1-2 10 TRBV12-3/TRBV12-4 TGTGCCAGCAGTTCTCATGACTACACCTTC CASSSHDYTF
- - TRBJ1-1 14 TRBV6-5 TGTGCCAGCAGAACGGGACGGATGAACACTGAAGCTTTCTTT CASRTGRMNTEAFF
- - TRBJ1-2 12 TRBV12-3/TRBV12-4 TGTGCCAGCAGTTGGTCCACGCGGGGCTACACCTTC CASSWSTRGYTF
- - TRBJ2-3 16 TRBV16 TGTGCCAGCAGCCAATCCGCACGTTTGAACACAGATACGCAGTATTTT CASSQSARLNTDTQYF
- TRBD2 TRBJ2-1 16 TRBV19 TGTGCCAGTAGTAGGACTAGCGGGAGGGTCTACAATGAGCAGTTCTTC CASSRTSGRVYNEQFF
- TRBD1 TRBJ2-1 16 TRBV3-1/TRBV3-2 TGTGCCGTTGGGACAGGGGGTATGAGGTCCTACAATGAGCAGTTCTTC CAVGTGGMRSYNEQFF
once - TRBJ1-2 13 TRBV28 TGTGCCAGCAGCTCCGCCGCAGCTCTTGGCTACACCTTC CASSSAAALGYTF
- - TRBJ2-7 14 TRBV21-1 TGTGCCAGCAGGGCGGGACAGCCAGCCTACGAGCAGTACTTC CASRAGQPAYEQYF
- - TRBJ2-3 13 TRBV2 TGTGCCAGCAGTGAAGCGCAAGTCGATACGCAGTATTTT CASSEAQVDTQYF
once - TRBJ2-7 14 TRBV6-5 TGTGCCAGCAGTCCCCCCGGGGACCGAAACGAGCAGTACTTC CASSPPGDRNEQYF
- TRBD2 TRBJ2-1 12 TRBV30 TGTGCCCGGAAAGCGGGAGGGAATGAGCAGTTCTTC CARKAGGNEQFF
once - TRBJ1-5 14 TRBV19 TGTGCCAGTAGTATAGCGGGTAATAATCAGCCCCAGCATTTT CASSIAGNNQPQHF
- - TRBJ1-1 15 TRBV19 TGTGCCAGTAGTGACAGAGCGCCAATACCCACTGAAGCTTTCTTT CASSDRAPIPTEAFF
few - TRBJ2-1 14 TRBV5-1 TGCGCCAGCAGGGGGAGTCTTTCCTACAATGAGCAGTTCTTC CASRGSLSYNEQFF
- - TRBJ2-1 13 TRBV5-4 TGTGCCAGCAGCTTCCGCGGGATAAATGAGCAGTTCTTC CASSFRGINEQFF
once TRBD2 TRBJ2-2 17 TRBV28 TGTGCCAACTCCAGGAGGGCTAGCGGGAGAACCACCGGGGAGCTGTTTTTT CANSRRASGRTTGELFF
few - TRBJ1-6 11 TRBV12-3/TRBV12-4 TGTGCCAGCAGTTTCGGGTCACCCCTCCACTTT CASSFGSPLHF
- - TRBJ1-1 15 TRBV6-5 TGTGCCAGCAGTTCTTTCGGGCAGGGAGCCTCTGAAGCTTTCTTT CASSSFGQGASEAFF
- - TRBJ1-1 15 TRBV7-6 TGTGCCAGCAGCCAATACGGCGGGACCAACACTGAAGCTTTCTTT CASSQYGGTNTEAFF
- - TRBJ2-3 13 TRBV7-3 TGTGCCAGCAGCCCTAGACCCCGGGGGACGCAGTATTTT CASSPRPRGTQYF
- TRBD1 TRBJ1-2 12 TRBV10-3 TGTGCCATCAGGGAGACAGGGGATGGCTACACCTTC CAIRETGDGYTF
- - TRBJ1-6 17 TRBV21-1 TGTGCCAGCAGCAAAGACGCGGGATTGGGGTATAATTCACCCCTCCACTTT CASSKDAGLGYNSPLHF
few - TRBJ2-5 11 TRBV29-1 TGCAGCGTTGAACTCCGGGAGACCCAGTACTTC CSVELRETQYF
- TRBD2 TRBJ2-1 12 TRBV12-3/TRBV12-4 TGTGCCAGCAGCGGACTAGGCAATGAGCAGTTCTTC CASSGLGNEQFF
- - TRBJ2-1 14 TRBV9 TGTGCCAGCAGCGTCGGTAGCGGCCACAATGAGCAGTTCTTC CASSVGSGHNEQFF
- - TRBJ1-1 11 TRBV11-2 TGTGCCAGCAGCGATCTAGCTGAAGCTTTCTTT CASSDLAEAFF
few TRBD1 TRBJ2-7 15 TRBV19 TGTGCCAGTAGTATTGCTGGGGACAGCTCCTACGAGCAGTACTTC CASSIAGDSSYEQYF
- - TRBJ2-2 13 TRBV27 TGTGCCAGCAGTTTAAGAATCTCCGGGGAGCTGTTTTTT CASSLRISGELFF
- TRBD1 TRBJ1-3 14 TRBV19 TGTGCCACCCACGACAGGGGGATCGGAAACACCATATATTTT CATHDRGIGNTIYF
- TRBD2 TRBJ2-1 15 TRBV19 TGTGCCAGTAGTATACTAGCGGGAGCTATGAATGAGCAGTTCTTC CASSILAGAMNEQFF
few - TRBJ2-1 13 TRBV9 TGTGCCAGCAGCGTTTCGCAGAACAATGAGCAGTTCTTC CASSVSQNNEQFF
- - TRBJ1-2 12 TRBV5-6 TGTGCCAGCAGCCCCAGATTATATGGCTACACCTTC CASSPRLYGYTF
once - TRBJ1-5 13 TRBV7-2 TGTGCCAGCAGCGTCAGGGGTCAGCAGCCCCAGCATTTT CASSVRGQQPQHF
- - TRBJ1-1 16 TRBV14 TGTGCCAGCAGCCAAGATTCCGGGGACCGAGGCGCTGAAGCTTTCTTT CASSQDSGDRGAEAFF
once - TRBJ2-4 15 TRBV19 TGTGCCAGTAGTATTATAAGCTTTGGGGATGACATTCAGTACTTC CASSIISFGDDIQYF
- - TRBJ1-5 17 TRBV6-2/TRBV6-3 TGTGCCAGCAGTTACGTGCTGGGGCCGTATAGCAATCAGCCCCAGCATTTT CASSYVLGPYSNQPQHF
- TRBD1 TRBJ1-5 15 TRBV4-2 TGTGCCAGCAGCCAAGGGGACAGGGGGCCTCAGCCCCAGCATTTT CASSQGDRGPQPQHF
many - TRBJ2-7 15 TRBV6-5 TGTGCCAGCAGTCTGACAATTGGGGCTTCGGACGAGCAGTACTTC CASSLTIGASDEQYF
- TRBD1 TRBJ1-4 15 TRBV11-2 TGTGCCAGCAGCTCCGGACAGGAAGGGGGTGAAAAACTGTTTTTT CASSSGQEGGEKLFF
- - TRBJ2-2 16 TRBV11-3 TGTGCCAGCAGCTTAGACCCGACAGCGAACACCGGGGAGCTGTTTTTT CASSLDPTANTGELFF
- TRBD1 TRBJ2-2 16 TRBV5-8 TGTGCCAGCAGCCTTGGACAGGGGGCGTACACCGGGGAGCTGTTTTTT CASSLGQGAYTGELFF
once TRBD2 TRBJ2-1 15 TRBV9 TGTGCCAGCAGCGCCGGACTAGCGGGATCCCATGAGCAGTTCTTC CASSAGLAGSHEQFF
few - TRBJ2-7 14 TRBV14 TGTGCCAGCAGCCAAGCTAGTACCGAATACGAGCAGTACTTC CASSQASTEYEQYF
- - TRBJ1-1 16 TRBV27 TGTGCCAGCAGTTTAGGTGTGGCAGATATGAACACTGAAGCTTTCTTT CASSLGVADMNTEAFF
- TRBD1 TRBJ1-6 14 TRBV11-2 TGTGCCAGCAGCCCGGACAGGACTAATTCACCCCTCCACTTT CASSPDRTNSPLHF
- TRBD2 TRBJ2-3 14 TRBV5-1 TGCGCCAGCAGCTTAGGACTAGGCACAGATACGCAGTATTTT CASSLGLGTDTQYF
- - TRBJ2-7 13 TRBV6-5 TGTGTAAGCCGGGAGCCTGTATCCTACGAGCAGTACTTC CVSREPVSYEQYF
- TRBD1 TRBJ1-5 15 TRBV29-1 TGCAGCGTTGCGGTACAGGGACAGGGCAATCAGCCCCAGCATTTT CSVAVQGQGNQPQHF
- - TRBJ2-5 11 TRBV6-5 TGTGCCACCAGAAGGGGGGAGACCCAGTACTTC CATRRGETQYF
many TRBD2 TRBJ2-5 15 TRBV19 TGTGCCAGTAGTATGGAGTTGGGGACTACTCGGACCCAGTACTTC CASSMELGTTRTQYF
- - TRBJ1-1 15 TRBV7-2 TGTGCCAGCAGCTCCGACTATCCTCGGAACACTGAAGCTTTCTTT CASSSDYPRNTEAFF
- - TRBJ1-2 12 TRBV10-3 TGTGCCATCACCGGACAGAACTATGGCTACACCTTC CAITGQNYGYTF
- - TRBJ1-6 15 TRBV28 TGTGCCAGCAGTCCCCCGGGACCTACGGGTTCACCCCTCCACTTT CASSPPGPTGSPLHF
- TRBD2 TRBJ2-7 14 TRBV6-6 TGTGCCAGCAGCCAAGGGACTAGCGGCCTGGAGCAGTACTTC CASSQGTSGLEQYF
- - TRBJ2-1 13 TRBV12-3/TRBV12-4 TGTGCCAGCAGTTTTCGGGGGTCCAATGAGCAGTTCTTC CASSFRGSNEQFF
- - TRBJ1-3 11 TRBV2 TGTGCCAGCAGTGTCGGGGGAACCATATATTTT CASSVGGTIYF